The 8 T cell receptor beta chains below all came from one sample that was sequenced in a study of cytomegalovirus exposure and HLA in healthy donors. PCR involved 60 Vbeta and 13 Jbeta primers. TCRdb keeps only in-frame clones here, not all; method: immunoSEQ multiplex PCR. The sample's table shows about 130,000 clones. The sequenced material came from PBMCs. The receptors shown here come from a man younger than 35 in good health and CMV-seronegative.

With regard to this clone: One end of the junction is discordant with germline, which a read error may explain. The chain has TRBV5-4 and TRBJ2-5; D is uncertain. The germline V gene encodes CDR1 SGHNT and CDR2 YYREEE (reference sequence). CDR3 length: 12 amino acids. Here the CDR3 DNA reads TGTGCCAGCAGCGGCGGCCAAGGGACCCAGTACTTC. Protein: CASSGGQGTQYF.

The gene calls are TRBV11-2 and TRBJ2-5, with D maybe TRBD2 (5 bases). CDR3 size: 17 residues. Germline CDR1 reads SGHAT; CDR2 reads FQNNGV. V dropped 0 bases and J dropped 5 bases, with 19 bases sitting between them. The CDR3 sequence: CASSLDWGDGSGETQYF. The CDR3 DNA follows: TGTGCCAGCAGCTTAGATTGGGGAGACGGCTCCGGGGAGACCCAGTACTTC.

The rearrangement links TRBV19 to TRBJ2-3, with D perhaps TRBD1 (5 bases). Trimming cost V 7 bases and J 8 bases, with 16 bases left between them. The CDR3 is made up of 13 amino acids. CDR1 and CDR2 from the germline V gene are LNHDA and SQIVND (reference sequence). CDR3 DNA: TGTGCCAGTAAGCCTATTACAGGCCCTACGCAGTATTTT. Protein product: CASKPITGPTQYF.

The V call is TRBV4-2, the J call TRBJ2-1, with 7 bases aligning to TRBD2. Looked up from germline, CDR1 is LGHNA and CDR2 is YNFKEQ. This CDR3 is 14 amino acids long. Trimming removed 0 bases from V and 15 bases from J; junction bases left unmatched: 11. The CDR3 reads CASSQDRREFPRFF. Here the CDR3 DNA reads TGTGCCAGCAGCCAAGATCGGCGGGAGTTCCCACGGTTCTTC.

The J gene is TRBJ2-2, the V gene TRBV25-1; 8 nucleotides agree with TRBD2. V was pared by 6 bases and J by 3 bases, with 12 bases of the junction left unmatched. CDR1 and CDR2 from the germline V gene are MGHDK and SYGVNS. The CDR3 covers 17 residues. The CDR3 protein is CASSLGGGLVDTGELFF. The CDR3 DNA reads TGTGCCAGCAGCCTTGGCGGGGGGCTAGTCGACACCGGGGAGCTGTTTTTT.

This rearrangement joins TRBV29-1 to TRBJ1-1; 9 bases match TRBD1. CDR3 size: 16 residues. With V trimmed by 8 bases and J by 1 base, 14 bases remained unmatched. CDR1 is SQVTM, CDR2 ANQGSEA, per germline. For the CDR3, the DNA is TGCAGCCTATGGACAGGGGAGATGAATAGGAACACTGAAGCTTTCTTT. Protein product: CSLWTGEMNRNTEAFF.

The chain is built from TRBV28 and TRBJ2-2; D is possibly TRBD2 (5 bases). The V and J ends lost 6 bases and 7 bases respectively, with 6 bases between them. The CDR3 has 11 residues. CDR1 is MDHEN, CDR2 SYDVKM, per germline. Written as DNA, the CDR3 is TGTGCCAGCAGGGCGGGCGGGGAGCTGTTTTTT. Translation gives CASRAGGELFF.

The gene calls are TRBV5-1 and TRBJ1-4, with 7 bases identical to TRBD1. CDR1 and CDR2 from the germline V gene are SGHRS and YFSETQ. V was clipped by 3 bases and J by 8 bases; unmatched bases: 7. The CDR3 runs to 14 residues. CDR3 nucleotide sequence: TGCGCCAGCAGCTCGGGACAGTTAGGGGAAAAACTGTTTTTT. Protein: CASSSGQLGEKLFF.